This TCR beta chain was obtained from a study of shared clonotypes between healthy human individuals. Study donors comprised healthy, HIV-negative adults devoid of recent acute infection or vaccination. For this clone: Other nucleotide sequences in the sample specify the same CDR3.

TCRdb's table, derived via immunoSEQ multiplex PCR, lists solely in-frame clones and lacks some. The sample contains about 2 million clones, roughly 94% of which appear only once. V was pared by 0 bases and J by 1 base, with 4 bases between. The germline V gene encodes CDR1 SEHNR and CDR2 FQNEAQ (reference sequence). The CDR3 has 13 amino acids. The V call is TRBV7-9, the J call TRBJ2-7, with D unclear. This sequence was found in a man in his late teens or twenties in good health. The sequenced material came from naive CD4+ T cells sorted from blood. Subset of the sample: CD45RA+ positively selected. This CDR3 is CASSLAGSYEQYF. The CDR3 region has the DNA TGTGCCAGCAGCTTAGCTGGTTCCTACGAGCAGTACTTC.